This record concerns one T cell receptor (beta chain) sequence. This CDR3 comprises 14 residues. The V gene lost 2 bases and the J gene lost 1 base, with 9 bases spanning the gap. CDR1 is SGHRS, CDR2 YFSETQ, per germline. Random hexamers were used to reverse transcribe 0.5 to 1 ug of RNA. The authors amplified TCR beta CDR3 across 54 Vbeta and 13 Jbeta using immunoSEQ multiplex PCR. TCRdb redid the calling of the immunoSEQ multiplex PCR reads with MiXCR, one entry per CDR3 protein. Of 400,000 or so distinct CDR3 sequences in the sample, around 85% were seen once. The sample originates from a study of CD8 T cells in Susac syndrome. Patients with stable or active relapsing-remitting disease, all of them treatment-naive, made up the multiple sclerosis controls. Both CD4+ and CD8+ T cells were negatively isolated, and TEMRA cells underwent FACS enrichment.

The sequencing input was CD8+ T cells from PBMCs. This chain uses TRBV5-1 with TRBJ2-5, with D possibly being TRBD2 (5 bases). The clonotype was recovered from a human donor with multiple sclerosis. CDR3 residues: CASSFEGGQETQYF. CDR3 bases: TGCGCCAGCAGCTTCGAGGGTGGCCAAGAGACCCAGTACTTC.